This T cell receptor beta chain was captured by sequencing in a study of OX40 agonist ivuxolimab in advanced cancers. Across the study: Clinicians treated patients with ivuxolimab, an agonistic anti-OX40 (CD134) antibody.

General study findings and limits: Clonal expansion by week 6 occurred in CD4+ and CD8+ blood T cells (at 0.1 to 3.0 mg/kg).

In the case of this clone: Its antigen is unknown.

Samples were taken at baseline and on day 1 of cycles 4 and 7. Germline V gives CDR1 SEHNR, CDR2 FQNEAQ (reference sequence). This CDR3 has 16 residues. The V end lost 2 bases, the J end lost 2 bases, and 12 bases lay between the germline ends. Sequencing used immunoSEQ multiplex PCR; TCRdb keeps in-frame clones, though not all of them. Among about 36,000 clones listed, 88% were seen once. The source is an adult with an advanced solid tumor such as melanoma, head and neck, liver or kidney cancer. Sequencing used CD4+ or CD8+ T cells sorted from blood, obtained in a trial of the OX40 agonist ivuxolimab. The chain carries TRBV7-9 and TRBJ2-2; tentative D call: TRBD2 (6 bases). CDR3 nucleotides: TGTGCCAGCAGCTTAATCCCTAGCGAAAACACCGGGGAGCTGTTTTTT. It translates to CASSLIPSENTGELFF.